This T cell receptor (beta chain) originates from a study of cytomegalovirus exposure and HLA in healthy donors (dated by TCRdb to 2016 to 2017). In terms of the full investigation: An earlier analysis of approximately 550 of the donors reported more than 250 Gb of sequence data and 117 million unique TCR beta sequences from about 180 million T cells. The genetic ancestry cluster associated with self-reported Caucasian donors included about 81% of the roughly 410 genotyped donors. Roughly 300 gigabases of sequencing data and 70 million to 100 million unique TCR sequences were included in an early release covering roughly 600 HLA-typed donors. A separate validation cohort of roughly 130 different subjects was used in addition to the roughly 670-subject first cohort. Among some 410 genotyped donors of the cohort, an average of around 240,000 unique TCR beta nucleotide sequences were sequenced per donor, around 20% of them non-productive. The study was designed to test whether signatures of past pathogen exposure could be identified by cataloging public T cell receptors. Using immunosequencing, the study profiled T cell repertoires from around 670 subjects and related those repertoires to cytomegalovirus serostatus. Both class I and class II loci were covered by HLA typing, at four-digit resolution. A later analysis re-analyzed previously published TCR beta repertoires from 660 or so donors and added high-resolution HLA genotyping to study TCR occurrence patterns. Every repertoire in the discovery cohort had been generated on one and the same sequencing platform. The later analysis used no new phenotypic data to find candidate immune exposures, relying instead on TCR beta sequences and their occurrence across donors. Typing coverage differed by locus: A, B, C, DRB1 and DQB1 were typed in roughly 620-640 donors, DQA1 in around 500, DPA1 in 600 to 610, and DPB1 in approximately 450. A later genetic analysis took genome-wide SNP genotypes for about three fifths of the roughly 670 donors and used that subset as a discovery cohort. The study combined high-throughput TCR immunosequencing, statistical association of individual TCRs with disease status, and machine learning to predict cytomegalovirus infection status. Roughly five DR-DQ haplotypes were handled as single units for association and clustering because linkage in the cohort was strong. An earlier analysis of 587 of the donors applied high-throughput TCR beta sequencing to assess whether each TCR beta V gene segment acted as functional or pseudogenic. Donor age, sex, ethnicity and CMV serostatus were compiled together with the repertoire data. Here is what the overall study found, with its caveats: Most CMV-associated TCR beta chains appeared to be HLA-restricted in a later analysis, and the HLA associations seemed to be driven largely by CMV exposure. In a later analysis, HLA-associated TCR beta chains showed more clonal expansion and lower generation probabilities than non-associated chains that were equally common. HLA typing was unavailable for some donors at each locus, so association tests used only the typed subset. Sequencing depth was assumed to be roughly uniform across donors in the presence/absence analyses, though that assumption may not hold. In a later analysis, TCR association rates were found to vary across HLA loci, with the most associated TCRs seen for DRB1 alleles and the fewest for HLA-C alleles. The classifier was reported to diagnose cytomegalovirus status with high specificity and sensitivity in both the original and validation cohorts. An earlier analysis of approximately 500 of the donors showed that most TCR beta V segments appeared in productive rearrangements either about 90% or about 30% of the time, which broadly matched IMGT annotations. The earlier analysis of about 600 of the donors excluded 15 to 20 rarely observed V segments, including chromosome 9 orphons, because counts were too low. The cohort was sequenced for TCR beta chains only, and without alpha or paired-chain data the features that could be detected were limited. V-gene and J-gene trimming of TCR beta chains was associated with a missense DCLRE1C variant in a later genetic analysis, and the association was replicated in an independent cohort. Correlated functional status among segregating V segments might reflect linkage disequilibrium, but an unknown experimental factor could not be ruled out. CMV serostatus was the only immune exposure information available for the cohort. A cluster of highly shared sequence variants was judged likely to be a technical artifact of the sequencing pipeline. Most TCR sequences were seen in very few donors, while some public TCRs were found in many individuals. A few of the identified cytomegalovirus-associated TCR beta chains were confirmed in vitro to be specific for cytomegalovirus antigens. The study listed over 150 TCR beta chains as associated with cytomegalovirus. A further reported finding was that TCR beta sequences accurately predicted the HLA-A and HLA-B alleles for most subjects in the first cohort. When HLA alleles, especially DR and DQ, strongly co-occurred, attributing TCR associations to individual alleles was difficult. A later analysis reported that several top co-occurrence clusters appeared linked to parvovirus B19, influenza, CMV and Epstein-Barr virus. Some IMGT-functional V segments, including TRBV6-2 and TRBV6-3, could not be told apart with the 87-base-pair reads, so those segments were excluded. Compared with the 666-donor mean, donors in an Asian-associated ancestry cluster had fewer N-insertions in productive TCRs, according to a later genetic analysis. It was suggested by the authors that the approach could potentially be generalized to other disease states and immunological phenotypes. At a false discovery rate of 0.05, a later analysis linked under 20,000 TCR beta sequences to specific HLA alleles.

Comment on this clone: The clone's antigen remains unknown. Qualities for individual bases were not recorded, and no much larger clone is one base off.

The library was prepared using the immunoSEQ multiplex PCR assay. The multiplex PCR relied on a mix of 60 forward primers for TCR Vbeta segments and 13 reverse primers for TCR Jbeta segments. A multiplex PCR assay on genomic DNA amplified the CDR3 region of rearranged TCR beta genes. The Illumina HiSeq System was used to sequence the amplified TCR beta libraries as 87-base-pair reads. In the original analysis: A later analysis counted about 80 million unique TCR beta chains across the 650 to 700 repertoires, and 10 million to 11 million of these chains were shared by at least two donors. A nearest-neighbor algorithm error-corrected the raw reads and collapsed the reads into unique sequences, merging closely related sequences to remove PCR and sequencing errors. To assign V, D and J gene segments, CDR3 sequences were aligned to IMGT reference sequences. For a sequence to be retained, a match of at least six nucleotides was required to both a V gene segment and a J gene segment. Rearrangements were called productive when the CDR3 lacked stop codons and stayed in frame with V and J; all others were non-productive. Following IMGT convention, CDR3 was defined as the stretch from the second conserved V-encoded cysteine to the conserved J-encoded phenylalanine. The earlier analysis of approximately 500 of the donors excluded sequences that lacked an unambiguous match to a single V gene segment. In an earlier analysis of roughly 600 of the donors, a V segment was called functional when productive rearrangements were above 56.7%, and segregating when the standard deviation between donors exceeded 5%. To diagnose cytomegalovirus status from the catalog of TCR beta chain sequences, a statistical classification framework was built. In a later analysis, TCR nucleotide sequences were compared against IMGT/GENE-DB human TR gene sequences so that V and J genes could be assigned. The TCRdist pipeline was used in a later analysis to assign CDR3 sequences and most-parsimonious VDJ recombination scenarios. In a later analysis, each TCR beta chain was defined by its CDR3 amino acid sequence together with its V-gene family, and reads lacking a unique V-gene family were excluded. A later analysis removed 500 to 600 highly shared, low-generation-probability nucleotide sequences to deal with suspected cross-contamination and a sequencing artifact. A later analysis calculated a clonal expansion index for each public chain from normalized within-repertoire ranks of inferred template counts. A later analysis computed generation probabilities with a VDJ recombination model fitted to out-of-frame rearrangements, and checked the results against IGoR. In a later analysis, TCR-TCR, TCR-HLA and TCR-CMV co-occurrence was scored with hypergeometric tests, and a repertoire-size bias correction was applied to TCR pairs. To estimate false discovery rates, a later analysis permuted the HLA or CMV assignments 20 times. A later analysis grouped co-occurring TCRs with DBSCAN, adding TCRdist sequence similarity when clustering within HLA-allele-positive subsets. Co-occurrence clustering excluded repertoires with fewer than 30,000 or more than 120,000 public chains, plus five with anomalous nucleotide sharing. The table was pulled from immuneACCESS by TCRdb, which kept in-frame rearrangements only. Such tables lose some clones; where checked, under half of the loss comes from unresolved V genes, and the rest has no known cause. V, J and clone size derive from that table, while D and trimming were established from the DNA sequence. The sample includes some 120,000 clones, with about four fifths observed a single time. The top ten hold 2% to 2.5% of the sample.

The cohort comprised approximately 700 healthy bone marrow donors. Cohort members were all nominally healthy when sampled, although unrecorded immune exposures were likely present. The donor tested CMV seronegative and was one of the 352 seronegative cohort members. A peripheral blood sample was collected from each donor, and TCR beta sequencing was performed on peripheral blood mononuclear cells. Genomic DNA extraction from the blood cell samples was performed with the Qiagen DNeasy Blood Extraction Kit. In the germline V gene, CDR1 corresponds to MNHNS and CDR2 to SASEGT. The CDR3 numbers 12 residues from cysteine through phenylalanine. Only the CDR3 portion is preserved as DNA: 36 bases, with reading frame beginning at the first base. V loses 8 bases, J loses 5 bases, and the germline ends lie 10 bases apart.

The clonotype was recovered from a woman between 40 and 55 years old in good health and CMV-seronegative. Sequences were obtained from PBMCs. The chain joins TRBV6-1 to TRBJ1-5; a tentative D match to TRBD1 spans 5 bases. For the CDR3, the sequence is CASGAGYQPQHF. The nucleotides are TGTGCCAGCGGGGCGGGGTATCAGCCCCAGCATTTT.